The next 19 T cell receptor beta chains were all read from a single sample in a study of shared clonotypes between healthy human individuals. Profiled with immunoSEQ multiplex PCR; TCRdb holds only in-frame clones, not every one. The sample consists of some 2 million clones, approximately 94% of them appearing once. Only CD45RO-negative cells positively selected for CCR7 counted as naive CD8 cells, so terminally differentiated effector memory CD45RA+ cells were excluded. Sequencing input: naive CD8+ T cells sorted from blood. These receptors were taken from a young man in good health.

For the CDR3, the DNA is TGTGCCAGCAGCTTAGCGGAGGGGAAGGGAGGCACCGGGGAGCTGTTTTTT. Protein: CASSLAEGKGGTGELFF. The rearrangement links TRBV7-9 to TRBJ2-2, with a tentative D call TRBD2 (6 bases). This CDR3 has 17 residues. Germline CDR1 and CDR2: SEHNR and FQNEAQ (reference sequence). The V and J ends lost 0 bases and 4 bases respectively, with 15 bases between them.

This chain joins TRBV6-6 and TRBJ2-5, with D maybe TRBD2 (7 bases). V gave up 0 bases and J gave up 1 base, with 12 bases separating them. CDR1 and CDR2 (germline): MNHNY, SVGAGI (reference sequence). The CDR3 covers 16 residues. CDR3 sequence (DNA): TGTGCCAGCAGTTACTCCCAGGGAGGGGGCCAAGAGACCCAGTACTTC. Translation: CASSYSQGGGQETQYF.

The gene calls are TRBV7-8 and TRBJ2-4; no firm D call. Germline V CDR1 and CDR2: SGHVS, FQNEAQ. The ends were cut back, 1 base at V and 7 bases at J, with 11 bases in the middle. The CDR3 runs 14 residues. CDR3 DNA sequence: TGTGCCAGCAGCTTAGGGTCTGGACCGAACATTCAGTACTTC. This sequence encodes CASSLGSGPNIQYF. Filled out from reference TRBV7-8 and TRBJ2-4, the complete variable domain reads GAGVSQSPRYKVAKRGQDVALRCDPISGHVSLFWYQQALGQGPEFLTYFQNEAQLDKSGLPSDRFFAERPEGSVSTLKIQRTQQEDSAVYLCASSLGSGPNIQYFGAGTRLSVL.

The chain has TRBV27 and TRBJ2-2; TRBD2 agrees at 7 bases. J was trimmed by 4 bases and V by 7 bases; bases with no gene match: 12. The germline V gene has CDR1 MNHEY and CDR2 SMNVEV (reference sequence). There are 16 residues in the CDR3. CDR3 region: CASTPLAVLGTGELFF. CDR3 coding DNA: TGTGCCAGCACCCCGCTAGCGGTCCTCGGCACCGGGGAGCTGTTTTTT.

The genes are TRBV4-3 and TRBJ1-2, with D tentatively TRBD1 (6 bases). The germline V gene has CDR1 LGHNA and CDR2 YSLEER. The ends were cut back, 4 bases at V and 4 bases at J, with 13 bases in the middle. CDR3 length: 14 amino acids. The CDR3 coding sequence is TGCGCCAGCAGCCGCGCATGGGGGCCCTATGGCTACACCTTC. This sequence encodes CASSRAWGPYGYTF.

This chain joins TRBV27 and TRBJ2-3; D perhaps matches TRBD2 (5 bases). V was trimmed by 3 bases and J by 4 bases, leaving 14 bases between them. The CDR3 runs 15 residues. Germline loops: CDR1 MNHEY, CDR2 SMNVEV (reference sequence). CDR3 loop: CASSFISGRADTQYF. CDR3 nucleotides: TGTGCCAGCAGTTTTATCAGCGGAAGGGCAGATACGCAGTATTTT.

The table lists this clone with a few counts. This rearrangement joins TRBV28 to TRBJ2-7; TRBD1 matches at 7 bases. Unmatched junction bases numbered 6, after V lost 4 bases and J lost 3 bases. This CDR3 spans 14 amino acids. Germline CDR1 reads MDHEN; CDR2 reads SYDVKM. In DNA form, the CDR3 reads TGTGCCAGCAGTTACGGACAGGCGCTCTACGAGCAGTACTTC. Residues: CASSYGQALYEQYF.

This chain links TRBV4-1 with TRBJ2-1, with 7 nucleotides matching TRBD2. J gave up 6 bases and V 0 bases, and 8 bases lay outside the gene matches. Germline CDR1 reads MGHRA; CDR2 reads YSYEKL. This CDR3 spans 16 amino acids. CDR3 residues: CASSQDRASGLNEQFF. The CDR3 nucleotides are TGCGCCAGCAGCCAAGATCGGGCTAGCGGTCTCAATGAGCAGTTCTTC.

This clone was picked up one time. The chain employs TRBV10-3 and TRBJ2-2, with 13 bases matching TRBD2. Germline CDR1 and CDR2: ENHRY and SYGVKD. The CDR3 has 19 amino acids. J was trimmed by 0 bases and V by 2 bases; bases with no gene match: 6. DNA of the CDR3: TGTGCCATCAGTGAGATATCGACTAGCGGGGGGTCGAACACCGGGGAGCTGTTTTTT. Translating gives CAISEISTSGGSNTGELFF.

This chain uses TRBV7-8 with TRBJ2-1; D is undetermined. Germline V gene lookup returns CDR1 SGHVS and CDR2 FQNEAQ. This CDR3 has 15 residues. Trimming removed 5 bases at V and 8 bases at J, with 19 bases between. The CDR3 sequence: CASSLPGFGRYEQFF. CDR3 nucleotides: TGTGCCAGCAGCCTCCCAGGTTTTGGCAGGTATGAGCAGTTCTTC.

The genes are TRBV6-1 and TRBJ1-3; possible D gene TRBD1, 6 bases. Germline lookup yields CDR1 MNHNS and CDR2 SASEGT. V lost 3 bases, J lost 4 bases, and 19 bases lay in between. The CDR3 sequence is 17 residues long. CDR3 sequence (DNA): TGTGCCAGCAGTGACGGGACATTGGCGACGGGGGGAAACACCATATATTTT. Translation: CASSDGTLATGGNTIYF.

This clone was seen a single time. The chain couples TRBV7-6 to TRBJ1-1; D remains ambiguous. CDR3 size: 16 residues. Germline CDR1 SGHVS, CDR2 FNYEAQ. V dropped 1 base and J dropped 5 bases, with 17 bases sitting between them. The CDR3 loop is CASSLGPGVGRTEAFF. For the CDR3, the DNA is TGTGCCAGCAGCTTAGGGCCCGGGGTAGGGAGAACTGAAGCTTTCTTT.

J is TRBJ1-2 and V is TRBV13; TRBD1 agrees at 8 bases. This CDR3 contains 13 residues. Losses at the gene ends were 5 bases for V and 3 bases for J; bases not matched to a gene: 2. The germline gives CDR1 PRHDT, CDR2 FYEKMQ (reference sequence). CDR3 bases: TGTGCCAGCAGCCCGGACAGGGACTATGGCTACACCTTC. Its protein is CASSPDRDYGYTF.

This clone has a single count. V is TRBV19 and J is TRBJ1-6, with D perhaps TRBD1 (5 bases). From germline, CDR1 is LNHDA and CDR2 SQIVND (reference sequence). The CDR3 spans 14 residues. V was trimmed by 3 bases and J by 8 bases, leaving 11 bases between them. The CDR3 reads CASSMRGVDSPLHF. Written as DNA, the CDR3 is TGTGCCAGTAGTATGCGGGGGGTGGATTCACCCCTCCACTTT.

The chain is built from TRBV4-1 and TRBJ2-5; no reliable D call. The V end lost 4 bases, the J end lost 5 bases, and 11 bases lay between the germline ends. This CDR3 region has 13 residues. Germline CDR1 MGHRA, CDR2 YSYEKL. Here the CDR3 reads CASSRAYFETQYF. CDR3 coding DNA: TGCGCCAGCAGCCGGGCGTACTTTGAGACCCAGTACTTC.

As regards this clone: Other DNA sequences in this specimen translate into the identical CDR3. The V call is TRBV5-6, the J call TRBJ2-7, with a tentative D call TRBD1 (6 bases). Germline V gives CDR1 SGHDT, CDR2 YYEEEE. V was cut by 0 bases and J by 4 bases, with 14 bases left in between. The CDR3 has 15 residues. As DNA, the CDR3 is TGTGCCAGCAGCTTGGGGGGGCTTAGTATTTACGAGCAGTACTTC. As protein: CASSLGGLSIYEQYF.

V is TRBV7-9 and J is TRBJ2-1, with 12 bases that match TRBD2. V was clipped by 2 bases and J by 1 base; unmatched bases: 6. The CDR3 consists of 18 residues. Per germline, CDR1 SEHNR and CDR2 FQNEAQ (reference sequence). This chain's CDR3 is CASSLSLAGGRSYNEQFF. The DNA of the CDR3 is TGTGCCAGCAGCTTATCCCTAGCGGGAGGGAGGTCCTACAATGAGCAGTTCTTC. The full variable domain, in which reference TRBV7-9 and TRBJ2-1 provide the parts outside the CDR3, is DTGVSQNPRHKITKRGQNVTFRCDPISEHNRLYWYRQTLGQGPEFLTYFQNEAQLEKSRLLSDRFSAERPKGSFSTLEIQRTEQGDSAMYLCASSLSLAGGRSYNEQFFGPGTRLTVL.

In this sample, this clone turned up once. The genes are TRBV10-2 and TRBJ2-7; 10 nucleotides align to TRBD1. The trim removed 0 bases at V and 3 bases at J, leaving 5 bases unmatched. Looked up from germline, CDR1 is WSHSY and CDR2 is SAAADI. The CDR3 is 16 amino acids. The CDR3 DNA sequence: TGCGCCAGCAGTGAGTCAGCGACAGGGGGCCTCTACGAGCAGTACTTC. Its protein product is CASSESATGGLYEQYF.

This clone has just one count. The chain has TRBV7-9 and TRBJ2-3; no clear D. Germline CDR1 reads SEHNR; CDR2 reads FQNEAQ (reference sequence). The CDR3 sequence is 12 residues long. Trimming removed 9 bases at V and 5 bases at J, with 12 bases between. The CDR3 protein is CASLLVGDTQYF. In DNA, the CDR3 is TGTGCCAGTTTACTCGTGGGAGATACGCAGTATTTT. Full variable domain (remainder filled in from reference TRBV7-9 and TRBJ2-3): DTGVSQNPRHKITKRGQNVTFRCDPISEHNRLYWYRQTLGQGPEFLTYFQNEAQLEKSRLLSDRFSAERPKGSFSTLEIQRTEQGDSAMYLCASLLVGDTQYFGPGTRLTVL.